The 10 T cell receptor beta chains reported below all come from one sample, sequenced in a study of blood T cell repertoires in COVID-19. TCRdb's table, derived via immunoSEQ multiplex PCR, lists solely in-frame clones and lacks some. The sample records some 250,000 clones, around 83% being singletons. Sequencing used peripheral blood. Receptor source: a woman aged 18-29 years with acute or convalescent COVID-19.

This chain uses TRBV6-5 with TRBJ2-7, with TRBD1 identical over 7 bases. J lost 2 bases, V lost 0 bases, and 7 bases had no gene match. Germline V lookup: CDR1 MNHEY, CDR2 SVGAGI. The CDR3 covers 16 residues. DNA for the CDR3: TGTGCCAGCAGTTACTCCCTCGGGACAGCGACCTACGAGCAGTACTTC. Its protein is CASSYSLGTATYEQYF.

The DNA of the CDR3 is TGTGCCAGCCGCCTTTGGACAGGGGCTCTGTGGGGCTACACCTTC. Translating gives CASRLWTGALWGYTF. The chain recombines TRBV19 with TRBJ1-2; 9 bases line up with TRBD1. V was clipped by 9 bases and J by 8 bases; unmatched bases: 16. The germline V gene encodes CDR1 LNHDA and CDR2 SQIVND (reference sequence). This CDR3 spans 15 amino acids.

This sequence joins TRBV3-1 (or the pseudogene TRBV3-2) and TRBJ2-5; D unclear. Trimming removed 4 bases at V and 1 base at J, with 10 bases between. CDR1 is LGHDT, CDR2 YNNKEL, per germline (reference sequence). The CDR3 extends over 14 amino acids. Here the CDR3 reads CASSRRSGQETQYF. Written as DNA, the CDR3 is TGTGCCAGCAGCCGTCGCTCGGGCCAAGAGACCCAGTACTTC.

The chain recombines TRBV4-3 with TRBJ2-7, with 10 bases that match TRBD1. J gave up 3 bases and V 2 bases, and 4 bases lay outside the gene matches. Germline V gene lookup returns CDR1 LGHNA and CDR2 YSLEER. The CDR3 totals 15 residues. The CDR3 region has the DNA TGCGCCAGCAGCCAATTGACAGGGGGCAGCTACGAGCAGTACTTC. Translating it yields CASSQLTGGSYEQYF.

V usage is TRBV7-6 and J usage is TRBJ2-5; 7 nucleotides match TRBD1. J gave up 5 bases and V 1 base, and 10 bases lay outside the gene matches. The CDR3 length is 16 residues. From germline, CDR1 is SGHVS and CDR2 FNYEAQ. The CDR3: CASSLVSRQGWETQYF. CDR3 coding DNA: TGTGCCAGCAGCTTAGTAAGCCGACAGGGCTGGGAGACCCAGTACTTC.

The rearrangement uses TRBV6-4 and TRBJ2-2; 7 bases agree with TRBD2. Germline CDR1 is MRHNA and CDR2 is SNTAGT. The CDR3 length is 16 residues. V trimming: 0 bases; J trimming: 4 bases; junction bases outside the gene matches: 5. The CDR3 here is CASSDSAGVGTGELFF. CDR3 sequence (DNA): TGTGCCAGCAGTGACTCGGCGGGAGTGGGCACCGGGGAGCTGTTTTTT.

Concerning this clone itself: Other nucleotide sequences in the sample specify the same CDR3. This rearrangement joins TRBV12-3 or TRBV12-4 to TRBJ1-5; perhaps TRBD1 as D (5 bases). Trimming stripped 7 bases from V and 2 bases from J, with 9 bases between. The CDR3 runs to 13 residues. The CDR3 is CASTRGGNQPQHF. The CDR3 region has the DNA TGTGCCAGCACCCGGGGGGGCAATCAGCCCCAGCATTTT.

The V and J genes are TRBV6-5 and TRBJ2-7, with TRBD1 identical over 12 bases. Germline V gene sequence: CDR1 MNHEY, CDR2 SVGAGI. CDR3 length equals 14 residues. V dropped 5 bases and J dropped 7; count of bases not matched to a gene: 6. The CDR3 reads CASSPGQGAWEQYF. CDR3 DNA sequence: TGTGCCAGCAGTCCGGGACAGGGGGCTTGGGAGCAGTACTTC.

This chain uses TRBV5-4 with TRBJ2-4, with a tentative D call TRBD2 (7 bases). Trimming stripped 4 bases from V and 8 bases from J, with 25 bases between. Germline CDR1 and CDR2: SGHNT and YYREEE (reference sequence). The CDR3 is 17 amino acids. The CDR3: CASSPFKGGTGRDIQYF. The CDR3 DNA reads TGTGCCAGCAGCCCATTCAAGGGCGGCACAGGGAGGGACATTCAGTACTTC.

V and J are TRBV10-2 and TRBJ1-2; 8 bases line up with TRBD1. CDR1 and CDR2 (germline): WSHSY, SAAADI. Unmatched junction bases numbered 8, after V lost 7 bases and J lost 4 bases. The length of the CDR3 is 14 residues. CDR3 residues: CASTGTGPVYGYTF. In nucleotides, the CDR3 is TGCGCCAGCACCGGGACAGGCCCCGTCTATGGCTACACCTTC.